This T cell receptor (beta chain) was observed in a study of blood T cell repertoires in COVID-19. This clone appeared a few times. Original handling: For nucleated cells, counts were estimated from reference gene primer amplification. Method: immunoSEQ multiplex PCR; TCRdb's copy keeps in-frame clones and lacks some. D and trimming were read from the DNA, whereas the V and J calls and clone size are those reported in that table. The profile shows more than 50,000 clones, around 79% of them singletons. V dropped 3 bases and J dropped 7 bases, with 19 bases sitting between them. The CDR3 contains 16 residues. Germline lookup yields CDR1 SGHTA and CDR2 FQGTGA.

This sequence joins TRBV7-3 and TRBJ2-1, with D perhaps TRBD2 (5 bases). The sequencing input was peripheral blood. The clonotype comes from a man between 65 and 85 years old with active or convalescent COVID-19. CDR3 DNA: TGTGCCAGCAGCTTTCGCGGCGGGTCTAGAGGGAATGAGCAGTTCTTC. Its protein product is CASSFRGGSRGNEQFF.